This T cell receptor (beta chain) was identified during a study of blood T cell repertoires in COVID-19. For the study at large: Acute-phase and convalescent COVID-19 samples originated in the United States, Italy and Spain. T cells, B-cell-depleted T cells, or PBMCs provided the cDNA or gDNA that served as material.

This CDR3 has 18 residues. Germline V CDR1 and CDR2: SGHTS, YDEGEE. After removal of 4 bases from V and 0 bases from J, the junction contained 12 bases not matched to a gene. Original processing notes: The assay estimated nucleated cells by amplifying reference gene primers. Clones were read by immunoSEQ multiplex PCR, and TCRdb kept only the in-frame ones, dropping some. D and trimming were read from the DNA, whereas the V and J calls and clone size are those reported in that table. The sample has more than 250,000 clones, approximately 88% seen once. This chain connects TRBV5-8 to TRBJ1-3; TRBD1 matches at 8 bases. The TCR sequence derives from a man between 18 and 35 years old who had recovered from COVID-19. Sequencing was done on a sample of peripheral blood. The CDR3 region is CASSPDPPGGSSGNTIYF. CDR3 in DNA: TGTGCCAGCAGCCCGGACCCTCCAGGGGGCAGCTCTGGAAACACCATATATTTT.